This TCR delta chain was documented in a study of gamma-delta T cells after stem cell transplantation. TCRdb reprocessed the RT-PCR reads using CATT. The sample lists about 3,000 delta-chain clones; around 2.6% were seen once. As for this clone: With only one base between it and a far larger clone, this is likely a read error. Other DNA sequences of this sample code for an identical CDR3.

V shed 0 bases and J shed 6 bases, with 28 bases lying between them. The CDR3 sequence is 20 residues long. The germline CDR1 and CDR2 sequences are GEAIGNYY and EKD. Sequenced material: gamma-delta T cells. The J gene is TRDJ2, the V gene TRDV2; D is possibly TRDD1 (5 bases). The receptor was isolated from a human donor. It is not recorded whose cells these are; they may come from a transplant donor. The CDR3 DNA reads TGTGCCTGTGACACCTTAAATACTCATGGGTCTTTCAGTTCGGCAGCACAACTCTTCTTT. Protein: CACDTLNTHGSFSSAAQLFF.